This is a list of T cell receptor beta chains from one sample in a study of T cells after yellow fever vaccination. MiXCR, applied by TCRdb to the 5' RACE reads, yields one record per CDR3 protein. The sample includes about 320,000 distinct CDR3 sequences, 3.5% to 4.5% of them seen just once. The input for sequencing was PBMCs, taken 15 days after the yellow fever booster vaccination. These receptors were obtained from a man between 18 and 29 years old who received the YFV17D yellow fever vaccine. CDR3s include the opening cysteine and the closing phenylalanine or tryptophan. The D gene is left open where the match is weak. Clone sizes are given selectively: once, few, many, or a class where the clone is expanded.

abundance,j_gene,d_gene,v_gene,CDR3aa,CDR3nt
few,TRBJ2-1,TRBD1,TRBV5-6,CASSFQGANEQFF,TGTGCCAGCAGCTTTCAGGGGGCGAATGAGCAGTTCTTC
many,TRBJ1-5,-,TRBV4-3,CASSQGRNRLNQPQHF,TGCGCCAGCAGCCAAGGAAGGAACAGGCTTAATCAGCCCCAGCATTTT
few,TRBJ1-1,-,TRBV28,CASTPGTPNTEAFF,TGTGCCAGCACCCCCGGGACACCGAACACTGAAGCTTTCTTT
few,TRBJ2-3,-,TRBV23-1,CASSQPTGADTQYF,TGCGCCAGCAGTCAGCCAACAGGCGCAGATACGCAGTATTTT
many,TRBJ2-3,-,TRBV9,CASSVAGLRTDTQYF,TGTGCCAGCAGCGTAGCAGGGCTCCGCACAGATACGCAGTATTTT
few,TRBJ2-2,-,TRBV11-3,CASSILQGTNTGELFF,TGTGCCAGCAGCATACTACAGGGTACGAACACCGGGGAGCTGTTTTTT
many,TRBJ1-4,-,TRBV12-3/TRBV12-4,CASSRTGRSLFF,TGTGCCAGCAGCCGAACCGGGAGATCACTGTTTTTT
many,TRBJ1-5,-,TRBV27,CASSPYPGQPQHF,TGTGCCAGCAGCCCCTACCCGGGACAGCCCCAGCATTTT
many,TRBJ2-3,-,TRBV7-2,CASSFSRQGGITDTQYF,TGTGCCAGCAGCTTCTCCCGACAGGGAGGAATCACAGATACGCAGTATTTT
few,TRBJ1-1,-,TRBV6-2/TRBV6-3,CASSQFRRLFTEAFF,TGTGCCAGCAGTCAATTCAGGAGACTGTTCACTGAAGCTTTCTTT
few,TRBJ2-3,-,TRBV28,CASSSGAGTDTQYF,TGTGCCAGCAGTTCCGGGGCTGGTACAGATACGCAGTATTTT
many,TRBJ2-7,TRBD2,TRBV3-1,CASSHMGLAGVSYEQYF,TGTGCCAGCAGCCATATGGGACTAGCGGGGGTATCCTACGAGCAGTACTTC
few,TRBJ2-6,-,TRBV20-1,CSARGQGAGANVLTF,TGCAGTGCTAGAGGTCAGGGAGCTGGGGCCAACGTCCTGACTTTC
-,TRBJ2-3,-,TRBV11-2,CASTRWDTQYF,TGTGCCAGCACTCGCTGGGATACGCAGTATTTT
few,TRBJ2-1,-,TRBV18,CASMGGGEQFF,TGTGCCAGCATGGGGGGCGGAGAGCAGTTCTTC
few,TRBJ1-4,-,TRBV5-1,CASSVRLYGDEKLFF,TGCGCCAGCAGCGTCCGACTTTACGGGGATGAAAAACTGTTTTTT
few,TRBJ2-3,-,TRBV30,CAWSLSTDTQYF,TGTGCCTGGAGTTTAAGCACAGATACGCAGTATTTT
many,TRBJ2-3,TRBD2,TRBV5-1,CASSSRTSGGSTDTQYF,TGCGCCAGCAGCTCCCGGACTAGCGGGGGGAGCACAGATACGCAGTATTTT
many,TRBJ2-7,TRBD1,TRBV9,CASSAGTGREQYF,TGTGCCAGCAGCGCCGGGACAGGGCGCGAGCAGTACTTC
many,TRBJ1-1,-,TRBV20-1,CSARWGTEAFF,TGCAGTGCTAGGTGGGGGACTGAAGCTTTCTTT
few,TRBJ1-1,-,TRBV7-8,CASSLAGILNTEAFF,TGTGCCAGCAGCTTAGCCGGGATTTTGAACACTGAAGCTTTCTTT
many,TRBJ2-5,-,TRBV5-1,CASSLEETQYF,TGTGCCAGCAGCTTAGAAGAGACCCAGTACTTC
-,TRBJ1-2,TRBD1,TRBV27,CASSLTGGLYGYTF,TGTGCCAGCAGTTTAACAGGGGGGCTCTATGGCTACACCTTC
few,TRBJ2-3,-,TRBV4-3,CASSQAGAPPATQYF,TGCGCCAGCAGCCAAGCCGGGGCTCCTCCCGCTACGCAGTATTTT
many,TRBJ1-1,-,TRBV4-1,CASSQVGGPGGVGTEAFF,TGCGCCAGCAGCCAAGTCGGTGGCCCGGGAGGGGTAGGGACTGAAGCTTTCTTT